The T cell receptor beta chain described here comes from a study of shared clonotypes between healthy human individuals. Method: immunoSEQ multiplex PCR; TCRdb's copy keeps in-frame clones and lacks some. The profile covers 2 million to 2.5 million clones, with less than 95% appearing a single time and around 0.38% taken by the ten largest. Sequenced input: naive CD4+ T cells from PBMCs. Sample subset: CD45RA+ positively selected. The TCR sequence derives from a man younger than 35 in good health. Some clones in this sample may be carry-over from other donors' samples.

CDR3 residues: CASEGGYEQYF. In DNA form, the CDR3 reads TGTGCCAGCGAGGGGGGTTACGAGCAGTACTTC. The chain employs TRBV2 and TRBJ2-7; D tentatively reads TRBD1 or TRBD2 (6 bases each). Germline-derived CDR1 and CDR2 are SNHLY and FYNNEI. The V and J ends lost 8 bases and 4 bases respectively, with 9 bases between them. The CDR3 extends over 11 amino acids.